The 19 T cell receptor beta chains given below trace back to one sample, sequenced in a study of neoadjuvant nivolumab and ipilimumab in lung cancer. Produced via immunoSEQ multiplex PCR; TCRdb's table is partial and in-frame only. The data show some 38,000 clones, approximately 92% seen once. This sample comprised peripheral blood, obtained before neoadjuvant nivolumab, alone or with ipilimumab. The receptors were gathered from an adult with non-small cell lung cancer.

The chain links TRBV6-5 to TRBJ2-7; 9 bases align to TRBD2. With 2 bases clipped from V and 3 bases from J, the junction kept 2 bases outside the gene matches. Germline-derived CDR1 and CDR2 are MNHEY and SVGAGI. There are 14 residues in the CDR3. The CDR3 loop reads CASSYALAGYEQYF. CDR3 DNA sequence: TGTGCCAGCAGTTACGCACTAGCGGGCTACGAGCAGTACTTC.

A few counts support this clone. This chain links TRBV6-5 with TRBJ2-7; no reliable D call. V lost 0 bases, J lost 5 bases, and 8 bases lay in between. CDR3 length equals 13 residues. Per the germline V gene, CDR1 is MNHEY and CDR2 is SVGAGI. CDR3 in amino acids: CASSYSRADEQYF. CDR3 DNA: TGTGCCAGCAGTTACTCGAGAGCAGACGAGCAGTACTTC.

The sample holds one count of this clone. The genes are TRBV27 and TRBJ1-2; a weak D match, TRBD1 (6 bases). CDR1 is MNHEY and CDR2 is SMNVEV in the germline V gene (reference sequence). Trimming removed 5 bases from V and 5 bases from J, with 21 bases in between. The CDR3 totals 16 residues. DNA of the CDR3: TGTGCCAGCAGTCCTCACCCCCCCTCAGGGGAGTATGGCTACACCTTC. It is translated as CASSPHPPSGEYGYTF.

The CDR3 protein is CASKLQGTYEQYF. CDR3 DNA: TGCGCCAGCAAATTGCAGGGAACCTACGAGCAGTACTTC. The rearrangement joins TRBV10-2 to TRBJ2-7, with a weak D call TRBD1 (5 bases). CDR1 is WSHSY and CDR2 is SAAADI in the germline V gene. This CDR3 region has 13 residues. V was pared by 7 bases and J by 2 bases, with 12 bases between.

This chain uses TRBV7-6 with TRBJ2-7; D uncertain. Looked up from germline, CDR1 is SGHVS and CDR2 is FNYEAQ. The CDR3 length is 14 residues. V gave up 4 bases and J gave up 3 bases, with 13 bases separating them. The CDR3 nucleotides read TGTGCCAGCAGCTACCCTGACACAGACTACGAGCAGTACTTC. It codes for CASSYPDTDYEQYF.

The V gene is TRBV7-2, the J gene TRBJ2-7, with D tentatively TRBD2 (6 bases). The CDR3 extends over 13 amino acids. V dropped 4 bases and J dropped 2 bases, with 9 bases sitting between them. Germline V CDR1 and CDR2: SGHTA, FQGNSA. This chain's CDR3 is CASSSSATYEQYF. CDR3 DNA sequence: TGTGCCAGCAGCTCTAGCGCTACCTACGAGCAGTACTTC. The full variable domain, completed using reference TRBV7-2 and TRBJ2-7, is GAGVSQSPSNKVTEKGKDVELRCDPISGHTALYWYRQSLGQGLEFLIYFQGNSAPDKSGLPSDRFSAERTGGSVSTLTIQRTQQEDSAVYLCASSSSATYEQYFGPGTRLTVT.

V usage is TRBV7-3 and J usage is TRBJ2-6; the D is unclear. The V end was cut by 1 base, the J end by 2 bases, with 9 bases between. The CDR3 runs 16 residues. Germline CDR1 SGHTA, CDR2 FQGTGA. For the CDR3, the DNA is TGTGCCAGCAGCTTAATGTCAGGAACTGGGGCCAACGTCCTGACTTTC. It translates to CASSLMSGTGANVLTF.

The chain is built from TRBV4-1 and TRBJ2-1; D is unresolved. V lost 3 bases, J lost 4 bases, and 13 bases lay in between. CDR1 is MGHRA and CDR2 is YSYEKL in the germline V gene. The CDR3 contains 15 residues. CDR3 sequence: CASSHAVGFYNEQFF. DNA of the CDR3: TGCGCCAGCAGCCACGCGGTCGGGTTTTACAATGAGCAGTTCTTC.

V and J are TRBV27 and TRBJ2-5; D gene unclear. The CDR3 extends over 13 amino acids. The V and J ends lost 3 bases and 4 bases respectively, with 9 bases between them. Germline V gene data show CDR1 as MNHEY and CDR2 as SMNVEV (reference sequence). The CDR3 nucleotides are TGTGCCAGCAGTTTTCCGCAGTCAGAGACCCAGTACTTC. Residues: CASSFPQSETQYF.

The CDR3 DNA sequence: TGTGCCAGCAGTCCGGGACAGTTCTCTGGGGCCAACGTCCTGACTTTC. Its translation: CASSPGQFSGANVLTF. The chain has TRBV6-4 and TRBJ2-6; 7 bases are a match to TRBD1. After removal of 5 bases from V and 0 bases from J, the junction contained 4 bases not matched to a gene. The V gene's germline CDR1 is MRHNA and CDR2 SNTAGT. This CDR3 has 16 residues.

This chain uses TRBV30 with TRBJ1-5; D perhaps matches TRBD1 (5 bases). V was trimmed by 7 bases and J by 6 bases, leaving 19 bases between them. The CDR3 length is 14 residues. The germline CDR1 and CDR2 sequences are GTSNPN and SVGIG (reference sequence). This chain's CDR3 is CAFSLLDTSQPQHF. CDR3 coding DNA: TGTGCCTTTTCCCTATTGGACACTTCTCAGCCCCAGCATTTT.

CDR3 DNA sequence: TGCAGTGCTCTACTCCAGGAGCAGTACTTC. Amino acids: CSALLQEQYF. The gene calls are TRBV20-1 and TRBJ2-7; no firm D call. The CDR3 covers 10 residues. Germline V gives CDR1 DFQATT, CDR2 SNEGSKA (reference sequence). V lost 5 bases, J lost 7 bases, and 9 bases lay in between.

This chain uses TRBV18 with TRBJ2-7; D may match TRBD1 or TRBD2 (5 bases each). In germline, CDR1 is KGHSH, CDR2 LQKENI. Trimming took 0 bases from V and 7 from J, leaving 19 bases between them. This CDR3 has 16 amino acids. DNA of the CDR3: TGTGCCAGCTCACCACCGTTAACGAGGGACCTGGGGGAGCAGTACTTC. Translating gives CASSPPLTRDLGEQYF.

The chain couples TRBV18 to TRBJ1-4; 9 bases map to TRBD1. CDR3 length equals 14 residues. With V trimmed by 0 bases and J by 7 bases, 0 bases remained unmatched. Per germline, CDR1 KGHSH and CDR2 LQKENI. The CDR3 spells CASSPPDRGEKLFF. CDR3 bases: TGTGCCAGCTCACCACCGGACAGGGGTGAAAAACTGTTTTTT.

The rearrangement links TRBV4-3 to TRBJ2-3, with TRBD2 identical over 15 bases. This CDR3 spans 21 amino acids. The germline V gene has CDR1 LGHNA and CDR2 YSLEER. V shed 0 bases and J 3 bases; nucleotides not matched to a gene: 13. DNA of the CDR3: TGCGCCAGCAGCCAAGATCTCGGACGGGGACTAGCGGGAGGCGGGACAGATACGCAGTATTTT. Translated, it gives CASSQDLGRGLAGGGTDTQYF.

The chain uses TRBV30 and TRBJ2-1; TRBD2 is a possible D gene (5 bases). CDR3 size: 12 residues. Per the germline V gene, CDR1 is GTSNPN and CDR2 is SVGIG (reference sequence). Trimming left V 5 bases short and J 9 bases short, with 14 bases between. The DNA of the CDR3 is TGTGCCTGGGGCCCTTGGAGGACTGAGCAGTTCTTC. Translated: CAWGPWRTEQFF.

CDR3 DNA: TGTGCCAGCACAATTTTGTTGGCAGGGTGGACTGAAGCTTTCTTT. Translation: CASTILLAGWTEAFF. V usage is TRBV5-8 and J usage is TRBJ1-1, with D possibly TRBD1 on 5 matching bases. The CDR3 runs to 15 residues. The ends were cut back, 6 bases at V and 5 bases at J, with 20 bases in the middle. Germline V CDR1 and CDR2: SGHTS, YDEGEE.

The V and J genes are TRBV7-6 and TRBJ2-7, with 7 bases fitting TRBD1. There are 13 residues in the CDR3. V was clipped by 2 bases and J by 6 bases; unmatched bases: 4. Germline assignment: CDR1 SGHVS and CDR2 FNYEAQ. The CDR3 DNA reads TGTGCCAGCAGCTTACAAACAGGGGTCGAGCAGTACTTC. Translation gives CASSLQTGVEQYF.

This clone was observed once. The chain links TRBV9 to TRBJ1-2; possibly TRBD1 for D (6 bases). The CDR3 runs 12 residues. The germline gives CDR1 SGDLS, CDR2 YYNGEE. Trimming left V 3 bases short and J 6 bases short, with 9 bases between. The CDR3 here is CASSAHRDGYTF. In DNA form, the CDR3 reads TGTGCCAGCAGCGCCCACAGGGATGGCTACACCTTC.